These 3 T cell receptor beta chains originate from one sample sequenced in a study of blood T cell repertoires in COVID-19. Sequencing used immunoSEQ multiplex PCR; TCRdb keeps in-frame clones, though not all of them. The table lists 150,000 to 200,000 clones, 75% to 90% of them singletons. The specimen was peripheral blood. The source of these receptors is a woman aged 70-85 years with COVID-19, enrolled during active disease.

The chain carries TRBV30 and TRBJ2-7, with 10 bases aligning to TRBD2. The CDR3 spans 13 residues. The V segment lost 4 bases and the J segment 6 bases; nucleotides outside the gene matches: 6. The germline V gene has CDR1 GTSNPN and CDR2 SVGIG (reference sequence). The CDR3 is CAWKASGRIEQYF. In DNA form, the CDR3 reads TGTGCCTGGAAAGCTAGCGGGAGAATCGAGCAGTACTTC.

V and J are TRBV7-8 and TRBJ2-7, with D possibly matching TRBD2 (6 bases). Looked up from germline, CDR1 is SGHVS and CDR2 is FQNEAQ. The germline V and J ends were trimmed by 8 bases and 7 bases, with 21 bases remaining between them. The CDR3 consists of 14 residues. Here the CDR3 DNA reads TGTGCCAGCGCGCGGGACCCAGCTCGTGCTGAGCAGTACTTC. This gives the protein CASARDPARAEQYF.

The chain recombines TRBV29-1 with TRBJ2-7; 8 bases agree with TRBD2. Germline V gene lookup returns CDR1 SQVTM and CDR2 ANQGSEA. This CDR3 contains 13 residues. J was trimmed by 0 bases and V by 6 bases; bases with no gene match: 4. This CDR3 is CSVSSGNSYEQYF. Here the CDR3 DNA reads TGCAGCGTAAGTAGCGGGAACTCCTACGAGCAGTACTTC.